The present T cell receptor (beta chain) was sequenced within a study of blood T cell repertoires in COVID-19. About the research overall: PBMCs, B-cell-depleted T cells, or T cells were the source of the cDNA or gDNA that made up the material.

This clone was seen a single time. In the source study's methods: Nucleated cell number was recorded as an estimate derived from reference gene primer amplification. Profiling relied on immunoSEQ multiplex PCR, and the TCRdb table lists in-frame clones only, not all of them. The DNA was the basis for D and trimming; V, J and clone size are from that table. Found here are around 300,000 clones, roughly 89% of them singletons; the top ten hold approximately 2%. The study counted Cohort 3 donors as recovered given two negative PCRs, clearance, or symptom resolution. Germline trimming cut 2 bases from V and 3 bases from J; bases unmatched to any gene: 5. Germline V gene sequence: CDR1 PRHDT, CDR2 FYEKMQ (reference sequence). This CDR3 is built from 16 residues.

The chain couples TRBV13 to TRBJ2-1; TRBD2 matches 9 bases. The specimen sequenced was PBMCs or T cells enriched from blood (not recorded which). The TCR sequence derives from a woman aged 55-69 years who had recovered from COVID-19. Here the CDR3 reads CASSLYAGGDYNEQFF. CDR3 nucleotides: TGTGCCAGCAGCTTATACGCGGGAGGGGACTACAATGAGCAGTTCTTC.